This TCR beta chain was obtained from a study of cytomegalovirus exposure and HLA in healthy donors. Study-wide findings and caveats: In a later analysis, at a false discovery rate of 0.05, some 15,000 TCR beta sequences were associated with HLA alleles. As was reported, the classifier diagnosed cytomegalovirus status with high specificity and sensitivity. Among CMV-associated TCR beta chains, most appeared HLA-restricted in a later analysis.

The PCR contained 60 Vbeta and 13 Jbeta primers. Some clones are missing from TCRdb's copy, which holds only in-frame ones; the method was immunoSEQ multiplex PCR. The sample consists of under 200,000 clones, over 75% of them appearing once. The CDR3 totals 12 residues. V lost 3 bases and J lost 4, with 6 bases in between. From germline, CDR1 is MGHRA and CDR2 YSYEKL. Details on this clone: Its antigen remains unknown.

The sample was PBMCs. This receptor was taken from a man aged 45-65 years in good health and CMV-seropositive. V is TRBV4-1 and J is TRBJ2-5, with no clear D. The CDR3 region has the DNA TGCGCCAGCAGCCAGAGTCGAGAGACCCAGTACTTC. Translated: CASSQSRETQYF.